Each of the 32 T cell receptor beta chains below was sequenced from the same sample in a study of early T cells in non-severe SARS-CoV-2 infection. TCRdb re-called the 5' RACE reads with MiXCR, one entry per CDR3 protein. The sample lists tens of thousands of distinct CDR3 sequences, about 10% occurring once. The sequencing used whole blood, collected at baseline. The receptors stem from an adult who was a healthcare worker with PCR-confirmed SARS-CoV-2 infection or an uninfected control (not recorded which).

This clonotype appeared many times. This rearrangement joins TRBV5-1 to TRBJ2-1; 9 nucleotides align to TRBD1. The germline CDR1 and CDR2 sequences are SGHRS and YFSETQ. The CDR3 loop spans 15 amino acids. Trimming cost V 5 bases and J 1 base; bases outside gene matches: 4. In nucleotides, the CDR3 is TGCGCCAGCAGACAGGGGGCGCAATCCTACAATGAGCAGTTCTTC. It yields the protein CASRQGAQSYNEQFF.

This rearrangement joins TRBV6-1 to TRBJ2-1; D remains ambiguous. Looked up from germline, CDR1 is MNHNS and CDR2 is SASEGT. The CDR3 is 15 residues long. V lost 7 bases and J 0 bases, leaving 13 bases between the germline ends. The CDR3, as DNA: TGTGCCAGCACGGCGCCTCGCAGCTCCTACAATGAGCAGTTCTTC. Translating gives CASTAPRSSYNEQFF.

The chain uses TRBV12-3 or TRBV12-4 and TRBJ1-3; no clear D gene. The CDR3 is 11 amino acids. V lost 8 bases, J lost 4 bases, and 6 bases lay in between. This CDR3 is CASRWGNTIYF. In DNA form, the CDR3 reads TGTGCCAGCCGATGGGGAAACACCATATATTTT.

The J gene is TRBJ1-4, the V gene TRBV18, with D perhaps matching TRBD1 (6 bases). The CDR3 runs 12 residues. V was cut by 3 bases and J by 8 bases, with 7 bases left in between. Germline CDR1 KGHSH, CDR2 LQKENI. The CDR3 loop reads CASSPGTEKLFF. In DNA form, the CDR3 reads TGTGCCAGCTCACCGGGGACAGAAAAACTGTTTTTT.

The chain recombines TRBV2 with TRBJ1-2; the D is unclear. In germline, CDR1 is SNHLY, CDR2 FYNNEI. This CDR3 is 13 amino acids long. The germline V and J ends were trimmed by 8 bases and 8 bases, with 18 bases remaining between them. CDR3 loop: CASETGRAWGYTF. For the CDR3, the DNA is TGTGCCAGCGAGACGGGCCGGGCTTGGGGCTACACCTTC.

The gene calls are TRBV19 and TRBJ2-7; D remains unclear. This CDR3 region has 13 residues. CDR1 is LNHDA, CDR2 SQIVND, per germline (reference sequence). The V end was cut by 5 bases, the J end by 4 bases, with 12 bases between. The chain's CDR3 is CASSLENWYEQYF. CDR3 sequence (DNA): TGTGCCAGTAGTCTGGAGAACTGGTACGAGCAGTACTTC.

This chain joins TRBV6-6 and TRBJ2-2, with 8 positions matching TRBD2. Germline CDR1 MNHNY, CDR2 SVGAGI (reference sequence). The V and J ends lost 2 bases and 7 bases, in that order; junction bases with no gene match: 9. This CDR3 is 16 amino acids long. CDR3 amino acids: CASSYVPGGPGGELFF. Here the CDR3 DNA reads TGTGCCAGCAGTTACGTCCCGGGAGGGCCCGGCGGGGAGCTGTTTTTT.

There are many counts of this clonotype. The rearrangement links TRBV7-3 to TRBJ1-1; D call uncertain. V was cut by 2 bases and J by 3 bases, with 7 bases left in between. Per the germline V gene, CDR1 is SGHTA and CDR2 is FQGTGA. This CDR3 contains 13 residues. The CDR3 DNA reads as TGTGCCAGCAGCTTATCGTCTTACACTGAAGCTTTCTTT. Translation: CASSLSSYTEAFF.

This chain links TRBV11-2 with TRBJ1-2; unclear D gene. This CDR3 comprises 12 residues. Germline CDR1 reads SGHAT; CDR2 reads FQNNGV. The V and J ends lost 10 bases and 2 bases respectively, with 11 bases between them. Written as DNA, the CDR3 is TGTGCCACCGCGGGAGACAACTATGGCTACACCTTC. Translating gives CATAGDNYGYTF.

This clonotype was counted between two and nine times. This chain uses TRBV2 with TRBJ2-2; no firm D call. The CDR3 consists of 14 residues. V was clipped by 5 bases and J by 0 bases, with 7 bases between them. Germline V lookup: CDR1 SNHLY, CDR2 FYNNEI. CDR3 coding DNA: TGTGCCAGCAGTCTGCTGCCGAACACCGGGGAGCTGTTTTTT. Translating it yields CASSLLPNTGELFF.

The chain carries TRBV4-2 and TRBJ1-6; 9 nucleotides line up with TRBD1. This CDR3 comprises 17 residues. V gave up 0 bases and J gave up 6 bases; unmatched junction bases: 6. CDR1 is LGHNA, CDR2 YNFKEQ, per germline. In DNA form, the CDR3 reads TGTGCCAGCAGCCAAGATCCCGGGACAGGGAGTAATTCACCCCTCCACTTT. Protein product: CASSQDPGTGSNSPLHF.

The chain recombines TRBV29-1 with TRBJ2-7; a weak D match, TRBD1 (6 bases). Trimming took off 1 base at V and 5 bases at J, with 9 bases between the two ends. The CDR3 is made up of 12 amino acids. CDR1 SQVTM and CDR2 ANQGSEA come from the germline V gene. CDR3 amino acids: CSVEGTVNEQYF. The CDR3 region has the DNA TGCAGCGTTGAAGGGACAGTAAACGAGCAGTACTTC.

This clonotype is medium-sized by share. The chain carries TRBV3-1 and TRBJ2-1; 7 positions match TRBD2. With 3 bases clipped from V and 7 bases from J, the junction kept 3 bases outside the gene matches. The CDR3 sequence is 13 residues long. Germline V gene sequence: CDR1 LGHDT, CDR2 YNNKEL (reference sequence). The CDR3 DNA sequence: TGTGCCAGCAGCCAGGGAGGGGCGAATGAGCAGTTCTTC. Its translation: CASSQGGANEQFF.

The chain links TRBV7-7 to TRBJ2-5, with a tentative D call TRBD1 (6 bases). Germline V gene lookup returns CDR1 SSHAT and CDR2 FNYEAQ (reference sequence). The CDR3 has 14 amino acids. The V end was cut by 4 bases, the J end by 5 bases, with 14 bases between. CDR3 bases: TGTGCCAGCAGCTCCGTACAGGGAAGCGAGACCCAGTACTTC. Translating gives CASSSVQGSETQYF.

J is TRBJ2-1 and V is TRBV11-3, with D possibly matching TRBD2 (6 bases). From germline, CDR1 is SGHNT and CDR2 YENEEA. The CDR3 totals 15 residues. Trimming shortened V by 3 bases and J by 4 bases, and 13 bases separated the two germline ends. For the CDR3, the DNA is TGTGCCAGCAGCTTCGGAGGGAGTGTTTACAATGAGCAGTTCTTC. Its protein product is CASSFGGSVYNEQFF.

The rearrangement links TRBV4-1 to TRBJ1-1; maybe TRBD1 (5 bases). Trimming took off 3 bases at V and 3 bases at J, with 14 bases between the two ends. This CDR3 has 15 residues. In germline, CDR1 is MGHRA, CDR2 YSYEKL. The CDR3 bases are TGCGCCAGCAGCCAGCGTCGAGGGGAGGACACTGAAGCTTTCTTT. As protein: CASSQRRGEDTEAFF.

This clonotype was seen a handful of times. The V call is TRBV18, the J call TRBJ2-1; TRBD1 aligns across 9 bases. This CDR3 has 18 amino acids. J gave up 1 base and V 5 bases, and 12 bases lay outside the gene matches. Germline-derived CDR1 and CDR2 are KGHSH and LQKENI. The CDR3 sequence is CASSIPGQGIRSYNEQFF. CDR3 bases: TGTGCCAGCTCAATTCCTGGACAGGGGATTCGTTCCTACAATGAGCAGTTCTTC.

Written as DNA, the CDR3 is TGTGCTAGTGGTTCCCAGGGAGGGACTCGGGGCGAGCAGTACTTC. Translated: CASGSQGGTRGEQYF. V is TRBV12-5 and J is TRBJ2-7; TRBD2 matches at 7 bases. This CDR3 is built from 15 residues. Germline loops: CDR1 LGHNT, CDR2 FRNRAP. The J segment lost 6 bases and the V segment lost 4 bases, leaving 12 bases of the junction unmatched. The complete variable domain, with remaining parts taken from reference TRBV12-5 and TRBJ2-7, reads DARVTQTPRHKVTEMGQEVTMRCQPILGHNTVFWYRQTMMQGLELLAYFRNRAPLDDSGMPKDRFSAEMPDATLATLKIQPSEPRDSAVYFCASGSQGGTRGEQYFGPGTRLTVT.

This clonotype was seen only a few times. V usage is TRBV12-3 or TRBV12-4 and J usage is TRBJ2-2; D ambiguous. The CDR3 has 12 amino acids. The V gene lost 4 bases and the J gene lost 11 bases, with 11 bases spanning the gap. The CDR3 reads CASSSSTPELFF. For the CDR3, the DNA is TGTGCCAGCAGTTCAAGTACCCCCGAGCTGTTTTTT.

This clonotype turned up a few times. This chain links TRBV20-1 with TRBJ2-3, with 8 bases identical to TRBD2. Unmatched junction bases numbered 12, after V lost 3 bases and J lost 4 bases. Germline values: CDR1 DFQATT, CDR2 SNEGSKA (reference sequence). CDR3 length: 16 amino acids. CDR3 sequence reads: CSASSTAGVKADTQYF. In nucleotides, the CDR3 is TGCAGTGCTAGTAGCACAGCGGGAGTAAAGGCAGATACGCAGTATTTT.

This chain connects TRBV28 to TRBJ2-2; D is unclear. V was clipped by 2 bases and J by 2 bases, with 18 bases between them. This CDR3 is built from 18 residues. Looked up from germline, CDR1 is MDHEN and CDR2 is SYDVKM. Here the CDR3 reads CASSLGRLYSPNTGELFF. The CDR3 nucleotides read TGTGCCAGCAGTTTAGGGCGGTTATACTCCCCAAACACCGGGGAGCTGTTTTTT.

This clonotype was detected only a few times. The chain is built from TRBV6-1 and TRBJ1-4; D not resolved. This CDR3 is 15 amino acids long. V lost 1 base and J lost 4, with 10 bases in between. In germline, CDR1 is MNHNS, CDR2 SASEGT. CDR3 bases: TGTGCCAGCAGTGAAGTTCCAGAAGATAATGAAAAACTGTTTTTT. Amino acid sequence: CASSEVPEDNEKLFF.

This clonotype has a count of ten or more. This chain connects TRBV7-9 to TRBJ1-1; D ambiguous. The V end was cut by 6 bases, the J end by 1 base, with 9 bases between. The CDR3 extends over 13 amino acids. Germline values: CDR1 SEHNR, CDR2 FQNEAQ (reference sequence). The CDR3 DNA is TGTGCCAGCAGACCGACCGCGAACACTGAAGCTTTCTTT. This encodes CASRPTANTEAFF.

The genes are TRBV29-1 and TRBJ2-2, with no clear D. This CDR3 has 17 amino acids. Germline V gives CDR1 SQVTM, CDR2 ANQGSEA. Trimming left V 6 bases short and J 2 bases short, with 22 bases between. DNA of the CDR3: TGCAGCGTCCCCACTCTCGGTGGCGGCCAAAACACCGGGGAGCTGTTTTTT. Protein sequence: CSVPTLGGGQNTGELFF.

The chain uses TRBV18 and TRBJ2-7; D might be TRBD2 (6 bases). The CDR3 sequence is 14 residues long. The V gene's germline CDR1 is KGHSH and CDR2 LQKENI. V lost 5 bases and J 2 bases, leaving 13 bases between the germline ends. CDR3 sequence (DNA): TGTGCCAGCTCAAGTAGCGGCAAGCCCTACGAGCAGTACTTC. Amino acids: CASSSSGKPYEQYF.

This clonotype was detected ten times or more. This chain uses TRBV11-2 with TRBJ2-2; no clear D. The length of the CDR3 is 12 residues. Looked up from germline, CDR1 is SGHAT and CDR2 is FQNNGV. V was shortened by 5 bases and J by 4 bases, with 5 bases between the two germline ends. The CDR3: CASSHPTGELFF. DNA of the CDR3: TGTGCCAGCAGCCACCCCACCGGGGAGCTGTTTTTT.

Many counts were recorded for this clonotype. The J gene is TRBJ2-2, the V gene TRBV12-3 or TRBV12-4; a possible D gene is TRBD1 (6 bases). There are 15 residues in the CDR3. Deletions cut 3 bases from V and 1 base from J, with 9 bases between. In nucleotides, the CDR3 is TGTGCCAGCAGTTTGTGGGGGCGGAACACCGGGGAGCTGTTTTTT. Protein sequence: CASSLWGRNTGELFF.

This clonotype was seen a handful of times. The rearrangement joins TRBV29-1 to TRBJ2-3; 8 nucleotides match TRBD2. The CDR3 spans 15 residues. The germline gives CDR1 SQVTM, CDR2 ANQGSEA. V lost 2 bases to trimming and J lost 5 bases; unmatched junction nucleotides: 9. The CDR3 DNA reads TGCAGCGTTGAATCGAACGGGGGGGCCCGAGATACGCAGTATTTT. Protein sequence: CSVESNGGARDTQYF.

This clonotype showed up just a few times. J is TRBJ2-7 and V is TRBV18, with 8 nucleotides matching TRBD1. Germline V gene lookup returns CDR1 KGHSH and CDR2 LQKENI. V trimming: 2 bases; J trimming: 4 bases; junction bases outside the gene matches: 22. This CDR3 contains 20 residues. This CDR3 is CASSPSLSPGSHRGYYEQYF. Written as DNA, the CDR3 is TGTGCCAGCTCACCAAGTCTTTCCCCTGGGTCGCACAGGGGGTATTACGAGCAGTACTTC.

This chain connects TRBV19 to TRBJ1-5; tentative D call: TRBD1 (5 bases). The germline gives CDR1 LNHDA, CDR2 SQIVND (reference sequence). Trimming cost V 6 bases and J 3 bases, with 12 bases left between them. The CDR3 spans 14 residues. The CDR3 region is CASSDRGHNQPQHF. In DNA form, the CDR3 reads TGTGCCAGTAGCGACCGGGGCCACAATCAGCCCCAGCATTTT.

This clonotype came up many times. The CDR3 DNA is TGTGCCACCAGACTAGTAAAGAATTGGGGCTACGAGCAGTACTTC. This sequence encodes CATRLVKNWGYEQYF. V usage is TRBV10-3 and J usage is TRBJ2-7, with a weak D call TRBD2 (6 bases). The CDR3 runs to 15 residues. In germline, CDR1 is ENHRY, CDR2 SYGVKD. V shed 10 bases and J shed 3 bases, with 22 bases lying between them.

J is TRBJ2-2 and V is TRBV18, with D perhaps assigned TRBD1 or TRBD2 (5 bases each). CDR3 length: 14 residues. Trimming took 3 bases from V and 5 from J, leaving 10 bases between them. Germline V gene data show CDR1 as KGHSH and CDR2 as LQKENI. CDR3: CASSPFEGTGELFF. CDR3 coding DNA: TGTGCCAGCTCACCTTTCGAGGGGACCGGGGAGCTGTTTTTT.